This T cell receptor (beta chain) originates from a study of human T cells and chemical hapten exposure. TCRdb reprocessed the RACE reads with MiXCR, giving one entry per CDR3 protein. The sample lists around 350,000 distinct CDR3 sequences, 5% to 6.5% occurring once. Time point meaning: pre-sensitization, week 0. Treatment specified: therapeutic diphenylcyclopropenone sensitization with weekly scalp DPC. The table lists this clonotype with a few counts. This sample comprised whole blood, obtained in connection with sensitization to the hapten diphenylcyclopropenone (DPC). The clonotype comes from a woman younger than 35 with alopecia areata. Some clones in this sample may be carry-over from other donors' samples.

The CDR3 sequence is CASTVSGGTTLNNEQFF. CDR3 DNA: TGTGCCAGCACGGTGTCTGGGGGGACGACCCTCAACAATGAGCAGTTCTTC. This sequence joins TRBV2 and TRBJ2-1, with D possibly TRBD2 on 6 matching bases. The V and J ends lost 7 bases and 5 bases respectively, with 24 bases between them. The CDR3 contains 17 residues. Germline V lookup: CDR1 SNHLY, CDR2 FYNNEI. Supplemented by reference TRBV2 and TRBJ2-1, the full variable domain reads EPEVTQTPSHQVTQMGQEVILRCVPISNHLYFYWYRQILGQKVEFLVSFYNNEISEKSEIFDDQFSVERPDGSNFTLKIRSTKLEDSAMYFCASTVSGGTTLNNEQFFGPGTRLTVL.